This record covers a single T cell receptor (beta chain). Its antigen is undetermined. These data belong to a study of CD8 T cells in Susac syndrome. Whole-study findings and limits: It was acknowledged in the study that its TCR sequencing and HLA analysis involved a relatively small number of individuals.

Sequencing of TCR beta was carried out in blood CD8+ and CD4+ T cells. The CD8+ and CD4+ T cells were negatively isolated, with the TEMRA cells enriched by FACS. RNA in amounts of roughly 0.5 to 1 ug was reverse transcribed with random hexamers. Amplification of TCR beta CDR3 used immunoSEQ multiplex PCR across 54 Vbeta and 13 Jbeta. Using its own MiXCR run on the immunoSEQ multiplex PCR reads, TCRdb lists one record per CDR3 protein. The sample contains approximately 230,000 distinct CDR3 sequences, around 93% of which appear only once. The source material was CD4+ T cells from PBMCs. The sequence came from a human donor with multiple sclerosis.

This chain's CDR3 is CASSAKDVSDEQFF. CDR3 sequence (DNA): TGTGCCAGCAGCGCGAAAGACGTTTCCGATGAGCAGTTCTTC. The rearrangement links TRBV9 to TRBJ2-1; no clear D gene. V dropped 3 bases and J dropped 8 bases, with 15 bases sitting between them. Germline CDR1 and CDR2: SGDLS and YYNGEE. The CDR3 extends over 14 amino acids.